The 30 T cell receptor beta chains below all came from one sample that was sequenced in a study of blood T cell repertoires in COVID-19. TCRdb keeps only in-frame clones here, not all; method: immunoSEQ multiplex PCR. The sample contains 250,000 or so clones, around nine tenths of which appear only once. The sequenced material came from peripheral blood. The source is a woman in her sixties or seventies with COVID-19, enrolled during active disease.

V gene TRBV5-4 combines with J gene TRBJ2-1, with 9 bases matching TRBD2. Trimming cost V 4 bases and J 8 bases; bases outside gene matches: 13. Germline loops: CDR1 SGHNT, CDR2 YYREEE (reference sequence). This CDR3 is built from 16 residues. The CDR3 reads CASSQSGASGIYEQFF. CDR3 sequence (DNA): TGTGCCAGCAGCCAATCCGGAGCTAGCGGGATCTATGAGCAGTTCTTC.

The rearrangement joins TRBV9 to TRBJ2-2, with TRBD2 identical over 10 bases. Per the germline V gene, CDR1 is SGDLS and CDR2 is YYNGEE. This CDR3 contains 18 residues. V lost 3 bases to trimming and J lost 3 bases; unmatched junction nucleotides: 11. CDR3 in DNA: TGTGCCAGCAGCGCCGCCGGGACTAGCGTGTTTTACACCGGGGAGCTGTTTTTT. Translating gives CASSAAGTSVFYTGELFF.

V gene TRBV7-2 combines with J gene TRBJ2-7; D call uncertain. This CDR3 spans 12 amino acids. Germline CDR1 is SGHTA and CDR2 is FQGNSA. V dropped 4 bases and J dropped 3 bases, with 7 bases sitting between them. CDR3 DNA sequence: TGTGCCAGCAGCTCTTCAGTCTACGAGCAGTACTTC. Its protein product is CASSSSVYEQYF.

This chain connects TRBV7-6 to TRBJ1-2; 7 nucleotides line up with TRBD1. The germline CDR1 and CDR2 sequences are SGHVS and FNYEAQ. J gave up 3 bases and V 5 bases, and 12 bases lay outside the gene matches. The CDR3 consists of 16 residues. The CDR3 loop reads CASSDRQGPFDYGYTF. Here the CDR3 DNA reads TGTGCCAGCAGCGATCGACAGGGTCCTTTTGACTATGGCTACACCTTC.

V and J are TRBV27 and TRBJ1-1; D not resolved. The CDR3 consists of 15 residues. The ends were cut back, 4 bases at V and 1 base at J, with 13 bases in the middle. Germline CDR1 MNHEY, CDR2 SMNVEV (reference sequence). CDR3 coding DNA: TGTGCCAGCAGTTCCCTGGGAGGAGGGAACACTGAAGCTTTCTTT. Protein sequence: CASSSLGGGNTEAFF.

The V gene is TRBV29-1, the J gene TRBJ2-1, with 8 bases aligning to TRBD2. This CDR3 comprises 14 residues. CDR1 SQVTM and CDR2 ANQGSEA come from the germline V gene. Trimming cost V 6 bases and J 7 bases; bases outside gene matches: 11. CDR3 DNA sequence: TGCAGCGTCGAGACTAGCGCCGTGAGGAATGAGCAGTTCTTC. This sequence encodes CSVETSAVRNEQFF.

The V and J genes are TRBV7-6 and TRBJ1-4; TRBD1 matches at 9 bases. The length of the CDR3 is 14 residues. Trimming cost V 5 bases and J 10 bases; bases outside gene matches: 8. Germline V gene lookup returns CDR1 SGHVS and CDR2 FNYEAQ. The CDR3 reads CASSPGQGKAKLFF. The CDR3 DNA reads TGTGCCAGCAGCCCTGGACAGGGGAAGGCAAAACTGTTTTTT.

J is TRBJ2-3 and V is TRBV5-4; TRBD2 might be the D (6 bases). The CDR3 runs to 18 residues. The germline V gene has CDR1 SGHNT and CDR2 YYREEE (reference sequence). V gave up 2 bases and J gave up 1 base, with 20 bases separating them. The CDR3 loop is CASSLWGVWFSGTDTQYF. The CDR3 nucleotides read TGTGCCAGCAGCTTATGGGGGGTGTGGTTCTCGGGCACAGATACGCAGTATTTT.

This chain uses TRBV9 with TRBJ2-2, with 15 bases identical to TRBD2. The CDR3 extends over 15 amino acids. CDR1 is SGDLS, CDR2 YYNGEE, per germline. V was clipped by 4 bases and J by 7 bases; unmatched bases: 2. The CDR3: CASSRTSGGGGELFF. For the CDR3, the DNA is TGTGCCAGCAGCCGGACTAGCGGGGGGGGCGGGGAGCTGTTTTTT.

V and J are TRBV29-1 and TRBJ2-2, with 11 bases that match TRBD2. The V segment lost 7 bases and the J segment 0 bases; nucleotides outside the gene matches: 4. CDR3 length: 15 amino acids. The V gene's germline CDR1 is SQVTM and CDR2 ANQGSEA. The CDR3: CSARGLAANTGELFF. The CDR3 DNA reads as TGCAGCGCCCGGGGACTAGCGGCGAACACCGGGGAGCTGTTTTTT.

The chain links TRBV7-2 to TRBJ2-3; D gene uncertain. The CDR3 is 15 residues long. Germline V gene sequence: CDR1 SGHTA, CDR2 FQGNSA. V was clipped by 5 bases and J by 2 bases, with 14 bases between them. For the CDR3, the DNA is TGTGCCAGCAGCCCCCCTACGCTCTCCACAGATACGCAGTATTTT. Its translation: CASSPPTLSTDTQYF.

The rearrangement joins TRBV30 to TRBJ1-1; D possibly corresponds to TRBD1 (6 bases). V shed 1 base and J shed 0 bases, with 9 bases lying between them. CDR1 GTSNPN and CDR2 SVGIG come from the germline V gene (reference sequence). The CDR3 loop spans 14 amino acids. DNA for the CDR3: TGTGCCTGGAGTGCTTACAGGGTGAACACTGAAGCTTTCTTT. Translation: CAWSAYRVNTEAFF.

The J gene is TRBJ1-1, the V gene TRBV6-4; 10 positions match TRBD1. Germline V gene sequence: CDR1 MRHNA, CDR2 SNTAGT. The CDR3 has 15 residues. The V segment lost 6 bases and the J segment 10 bases; nucleotides outside the gene matches: 14. In DNA, the CDR3 is TGTGCCAGCAGACCTTCGGGACAGGGGTACGCGGGAGCTTTCTTT. Translation gives CASRPSGQGYAGAFF.

The V and J genes are TRBV5-1 and TRBJ1-1; tentative D call: TRBD1 (6 bases). CDR3 size: 15 residues. Trimming left V 4 bases short and J 4 bases short, with 17 bases between. Germline V gene lookup returns CDR1 SGHRS and CDR2 YFSETQ. CDR3 nucleotides: TGCGCCAGCAGCACCCTGGACAGTGGGAGCACTGAAGCTTTCTTT. It translates to CASSTLDSGSTEAFF.

The chain uses TRBV7-8 and TRBJ1-2; 8 bases map to TRBD1. The trim removed 4 bases at V and 2 bases at J, leaving 15 bases unmatched. CDR3 length: 18 amino acids. Looked up from germline, CDR1 is SGHVS and CDR2 is FQNEAQ. The CDR3 loop is CASSSLRDRRRTNYGYTF. In DNA, the CDR3 is TGTGCCAGCAGCTCCCTCCGGGACAGGAGACGGACCAACTATGGCTACACCTTC. Complete variable domain (other parts from reference TRBV7-8 and TRBJ1-2): GAGVSQSPRYKVAKRGQDVALRCDPISGHVSLFWYQQALGQGPEFLTYFQNEAQLDKSGLPSDRFFAERPEGSVSTLKIQRTQQEDSAVYLCASSSLRDRRRTNYGYTFGSGTRLTVV.

This clone appeared a few times. The rearrangement links TRBV27 to TRBJ1-1; TRBD1 agrees at 8 bases. Trimming removed 3 bases from V and 3 bases from J; junction bases left unmatched: 9. The CDR3 runs to 16 residues. Germline CDR1 and CDR2: MNHEY and SMNVEV (reference sequence). CDR3 amino acids: CASSLRTGRLHTEAFF. The DNA of the CDR3 is TGTGCCAGCAGTTTGCGGACAGGGAGATTGCACACTGAAGCTTTCTTT.

V usage is TRBV14 and J usage is TRBJ1-1, with no clear D. This CDR3 region has 15 residues. The germline V and J ends were trimmed by 4 bases and 0 bases, with 12 bases remaining between them. Germline V gene data show CDR1 as SGHDN and CDR2 as FVKESK. DNA for the CDR3: TGTGCCAGCAGCCCTCAGCGGTTTATGAACACTGAAGCTTTCTTT. Translation gives CASSPQRFMNTEAFF. Filled out from reference TRBV14 and TRBJ1-1, the complete variable domain reads EAGVTQFPSHSVIEKGQTVTLRCDPISGHDNLYWYRRVMGKEIKFLLHFVKESKQDESGMPNNRFLAERTGGTYSTLKVQPAELEDSGVYFCASSPQRFMNTEAFFGQGTRLTVV.

The chain links TRBV27 to TRBJ1-4; D unclear. V lost 3 bases, J lost 8 bases, and 13 bases lay in between. The CDR3 is 14 residues long. Germline lookup yields CDR1 MNHEY and CDR2 SMNVEV (reference sequence). The CDR3 region is CASSFRGVGEKLFF. The CDR3 region has the DNA TGTGCCAGCAGTTTTCGCGGGGTGGGGGAAAAACTGTTTTTT.

The genes are TRBV5-1 and TRBJ2-7; TRBD2 matches 10 bases. Trimming cost V 1 base and J 5 bases; bases outside gene matches: 9. The CDR3 is made up of 16 amino acids. CDR1 and CDR2 (germline): SGHRS, YFSETQ. The CDR3 DNA follows: TGCGCCAGCAGCTTGCCTATAGCGGGAGGTCACGACGAGCAGTACTTC. It encodes CASSLPIAGGHDEQYF.

A few counts support this clone. The chain uses TRBV7-9 and TRBJ2-1, with TRBD2 matching over 8 bases. Germline V gene sequence: CDR1 SEHNR, CDR2 FQNEAQ (reference sequence). Losses at the gene ends were 4 bases for V and 6 bases for J; bases not matched to a gene: 17. CDR3 length: 18 residues. CDR3 sequence reads: CASSWAGGASGPSNEQFF. Written as DNA, the CDR3 is TGTGCCAGCAGCTGGGCGGGGGGAGCTAGCGGGCCGAGCAATGAGCAGTTCTTC. Variable domain in full (rest from reference TRBV7-9 and TRBJ2-1): DTGVSQNPRHKITKRGQNVTFRCDPISEHNRLYWYRQTLGQGPEFLTYFQNEAQLEKSRLLSDRFSAERPKGSFSTLEIQRTEQGDSAMYLCASSWAGGASGPSNEQFFGPGTRLTVL.

This sequence joins TRBV6-1 and TRBJ2-1; D is perhaps TRBD2 (6 bases). CDR3 size: 14 residues. Germline V gives CDR1 MNHNS, CDR2 SASEGT. V was trimmed by 1 base and J by 5 bases, leaving 9 bases between them. The CDR3 sequence: CASSEVGGHNEQFF. CDR3 DNA sequence: TGTGCCAGCAGTGAAGTTGGAGGGCACAATGAGCAGTTCTTC.

This chain connects TRBV27 to TRBJ2-1, with 12 bases fitting TRBD2. In germline, CDR1 is MNHEY, CDR2 SMNVEV (reference sequence). This CDR3 has 14 amino acids. V lost 6 bases to trimming and J lost 8 bases; unmatched junction nucleotides: 5. CDR3 protein: CASRTSGSLYEQFF. The DNA for the CDR3 is TGTGCCAGCAGGACTAGCGGGAGCTTGTATGAGCAGTTCTTC.

The chain recombines TRBV11-3 with TRBJ2-7; a possible D gene is TRBD1 (5 bases). Between the trimmed V and J ends, which lost 3 bases and 6 bases, there was a span of 12 bases. The V gene's germline CDR1 is SGHNT and CDR2 YENEEA. CDR3 size: 13 residues. The CDR3 bases are TGTGCCAGCAGCTTTACAGCAACAGGCGAGCAGTACTTC. Amino acid sequence: CASSFTATGEQYF.

This clone was recorded only once. The CDR3 reads CASSLTGPYGYTF. The CDR3, as DNA: TGTGCCAGCAGTTTAACCGGTCCCTATGGCTACACCTTC. This chain connects TRBV28 to TRBJ1-2, with D unresolved. Looked up from germline, CDR1 is MDHEN and CDR2 is SYDVKM. Trimming left V 2 bases short and J 4 bases short, with 8 bases between. The CDR3 loop spans 13 amino acids.

This chain joins TRBV7-2 and TRBJ2-1; D possibly corresponds to TRBD2 (7 bases). This CDR3 spans 15 amino acids. CDR1 and CDR2 from the germline V gene are SGHTA and FQGNSA. V was pared by 5 bases and J by 6 bases, with 17 bases between. The CDR3 nucleotides read TGTGCCAGCAGCCCCGGGGGGCAGATTTTCAATGAGCAGTTCTTC. Translation gives CASSPGGQIFNEQFF. Looking up the rest from reference TRBV7-2 and TRBJ2-1 gives the full variable domain: GAGVSQSPSNKVTEKGKDVELRCDPISGHTALYWYRQSLGQGLEFLIYFQGNSAPDKSGLPSDRFSAERTGGSVSTLTIQRTQQEDSAVYLCASSPGGQIFNEQFFGPGTRLTVL.

This rearrangement joins TRBV7-3 to TRBJ2-1, with 8 bases fitting TRBD2. The CDR3 sequence is 15 residues long. CDR1 SGHTA and CDR2 FQGTGA come from the germline V gene. With V trimmed by 5 bases and J by 0 bases, 3 bases remained unmatched. The CDR3 loop reads CASSLSGSSYNEQFF. The CDR3 DNA sequence: TGTGCCAGCAGCCTGAGCGGGAGCTCCTACAATGAGCAGTTCTTC.

The chain couples TRBV7-9 to TRBJ1-5; tentatively, D is TRBD1 (5 bases). The CDR3 contains 14 residues. Trimming pared 5 bases from V and 0 bases from J, leaving 8 bases between. Germline CDR1 SEHNR, CDR2 FQNEAQ (reference sequence). The CDR3 sequence is CASSRDSSNQPQHF. The DNA of the CDR3 is TGTGCCAGCAGCCGGGACTCTAGCAATCAGCCCCAGCATTTT.

This clone occurred a few times. This chain connects TRBV7-6 to TRBJ2-7, with D possibly TRBD2 on 6 matching bases. Germline CDR1 SGHVS, CDR2 FNYEAQ. V dropped 5 bases and J dropped 0 bases, with 17 bases sitting between them. There are 16 residues in the CDR3. CDR3 region: CASSPNGAGFSYEQYF. The CDR3 nucleotides are TGTGCCAGCAGCCCAAATGGGGCGGGATTCTCCTACGAGCAGTACTTC.

This clone was recorded only once. Other DNA sequences in this specimen translate into the identical CDR3. V gene TRBV3-1 (or the pseudogene TRBV3-2) combines with J gene TRBJ1-1; D is ambiguous. Per germline, CDR1 LGHDT and CDR2 YNNKEL (reference sequence). Between the trimmed V and J ends, which lost 1 base and 5 bases, there was a span of 8 bases. This CDR3 has 13 residues. The CDR3 nucleotides are TGTGCCAGCAGCCAAGGGTCGGGGACTGAAGCTTTCTTT. The encoded protein is CASSQGSGTEAFF.

The chain recombines TRBV4-3 with TRBJ1-4; possible D gene TRBD1, 5 bases. The CDR3 totals 18 residues. The V end was cut by 2 bases, the J end by 7 bases, with 23 bases between. CDR1 LGHNA and CDR2 YSLEER come from the germline V gene. Here the CDR3 DNA reads TGCGCCAGCAGCCAAAACCGACAGTCCGGTGCGGTGTTTGAAAAACTGTTTTTT. This sequence encodes CASSQNRQSGAVFEKLFF.